This T cell receptor beta chain stems from a study of T cells in Graves' hyperthyroidism and ophthalmopathy. V shed 6 bases and J shed 3 bases, with 18 bases lying between them. The length of the CDR3 is 15 residues. Germline CDR1 reads MNHEY; CDR2 reads SMNVEV (reference sequence). This clonotype has a count of ten or more. RNA transcripts provided the source from which TCR beta CDR3 regions were amplified. HTBI primers were the set used in a first-round RT-PCR of the TCR CDR3. TCRdb re-called the multiplex PCR reads with MiXCR, one entry per CDR3 protein. The sample has 450,000 to 600,000 distinct CDR3 sequences; 15% to 20% are singletons.

Sequenced sample: blood. The TCR was taken from a man aged 35 to 55 with Graves' ophthalmopathy. V is TRBV27 and J is TRBJ2-7, with TRBD1 as a possible D gene (7 bases). The CDR3 DNA is TGTGCCAGCAGCCCCTCAGGGCAGGGGGGCTACGAGCAGTACTTC. Protein: CASSPSGQGGYEQYF.